This T cell receptor (beta chain) was obtained from a study of molecular identifiers for immune sequencing clone quantification. Study observations and caveats: Clones above 20 RNA copies contained over 99% of effector molecules and under 1% of naive molecules.

In germline, CDR1 is SEHNR, CDR2 FQNEAQ (reference sequence). This CDR3 has 13 residues. V was cut by 5 bases and J by 5 bases, with 12 bases left in between. Methods described previously were used for bulk TCR libraries, and listed TCR primers were applied. TCRdb recomputed calls from the PCR reads with MiXCR, one row per CDR3 protein. Among about 630,000 distinct CDR3 sequences listed, 25% were seen once. This clonotype turned up a few times. Its specificity is unknown. This rearrangement joins TRBV7-9 to TRBJ2-5; no reliable D call. Sequencing used naive CD8+ T cells from blood, with Jurkat cell RNA spiked in. Indicated subset: FACS-sorted CD8+CD4-CCR7+CD45RA+ naive T cells. The receptor was derived from a human donor in good health. Some libraries in this study had Jurkat cell RNA spiked in. Here the CDR3 reads CASSINSRETQYF. CDR3 coding DNA: TGTGCCAGCAGCATAAACAGCAGGGAGACCCAGTACTTC.